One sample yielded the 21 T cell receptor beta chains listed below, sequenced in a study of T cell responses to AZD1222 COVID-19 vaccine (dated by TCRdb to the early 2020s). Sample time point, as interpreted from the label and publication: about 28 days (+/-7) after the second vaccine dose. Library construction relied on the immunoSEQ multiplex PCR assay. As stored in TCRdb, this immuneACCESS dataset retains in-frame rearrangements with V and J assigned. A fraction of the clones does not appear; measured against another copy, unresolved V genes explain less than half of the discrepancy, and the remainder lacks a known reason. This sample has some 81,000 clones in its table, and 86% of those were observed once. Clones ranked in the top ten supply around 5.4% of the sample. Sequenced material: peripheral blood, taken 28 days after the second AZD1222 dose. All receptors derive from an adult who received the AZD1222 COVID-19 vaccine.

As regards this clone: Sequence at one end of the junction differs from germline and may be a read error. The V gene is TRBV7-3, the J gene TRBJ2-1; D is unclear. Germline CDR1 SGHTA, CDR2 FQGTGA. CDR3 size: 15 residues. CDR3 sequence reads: CASSVDPPGYNERFF. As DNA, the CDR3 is TGTGCCAGCAGCGTGGACCCCCCCGGATACAATGAGCGGTTCTTC.

The CDR3 reads CASSSFLGGGITDTQYF. Here the CDR3 DNA reads TGTGCCAGCAGCTCGTTCCTTGGCGGGGGGATCACAGATACGCAGTATTTT. V gene TRBV7-9 combines with J gene TRBJ2-3, with TRBD2 identical over 8 bases. V shed 4 bases and J 2 bases; nucleotides not matched to a gene: 11. The CDR3 has 17 residues. CDR1 and CDR2 from the germline V gene are SEHNR and FQNEAQ (reference sequence).

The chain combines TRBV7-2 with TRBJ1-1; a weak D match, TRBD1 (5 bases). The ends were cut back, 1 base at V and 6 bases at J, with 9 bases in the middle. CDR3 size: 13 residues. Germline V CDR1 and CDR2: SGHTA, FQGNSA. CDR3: CASSLDRDSEAFF. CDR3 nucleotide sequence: TGTGCCAGCAGCTTAGACCGGGACTCTGAAGCTTTCTTT.

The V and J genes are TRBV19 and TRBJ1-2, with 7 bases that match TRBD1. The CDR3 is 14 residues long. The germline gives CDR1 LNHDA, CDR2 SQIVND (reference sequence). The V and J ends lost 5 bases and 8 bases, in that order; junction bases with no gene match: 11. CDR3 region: CASSPGQFRSGYTF. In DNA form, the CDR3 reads TGTGCCAGTAGTCCGGGACAGTTTAGGAGCGGCTACACCTTC.

In DNA, the CDR3 is TGTGCCTGGAGTCCCGGGACAGGGGCCACAGATACGCAGTATTTT. It encodes CAWSPGTGATDTQYF. This chain joins TRBV30 and TRBJ2-3; the match to TRBD1 covers 10 bases. J lost 2 bases, V lost 2 bases, and 4 bases had no gene match. The CDR3 has 15 amino acids. From germline, CDR1 is GTSNPN and CDR2 SVGIG (reference sequence).

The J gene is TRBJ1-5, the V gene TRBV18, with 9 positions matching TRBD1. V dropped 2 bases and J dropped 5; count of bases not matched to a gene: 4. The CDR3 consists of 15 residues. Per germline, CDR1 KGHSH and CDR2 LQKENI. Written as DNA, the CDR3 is TGTGCCAGCTCACCAGACAGGGGGATGGATCAGCCCCAGCATTTT. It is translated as CASSPDRGMDQPQHF.

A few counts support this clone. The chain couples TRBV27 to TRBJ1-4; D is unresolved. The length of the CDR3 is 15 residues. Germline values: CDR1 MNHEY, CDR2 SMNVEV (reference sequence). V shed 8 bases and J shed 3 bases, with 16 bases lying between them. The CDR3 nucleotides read TGTGCCAGCGCATCCCCTAGGGCGGCTAATGAAAAACTGTTTTTT. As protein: CASASPRAANEKLFF.

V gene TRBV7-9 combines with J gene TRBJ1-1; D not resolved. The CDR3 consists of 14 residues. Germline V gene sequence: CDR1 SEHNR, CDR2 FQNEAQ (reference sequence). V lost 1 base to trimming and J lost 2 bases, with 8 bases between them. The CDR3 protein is CASSLGGINTEAFF. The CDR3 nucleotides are TGTGCCAGCAGCTTAGGTGGGATAAACACTGAAGCTTTCTTT.

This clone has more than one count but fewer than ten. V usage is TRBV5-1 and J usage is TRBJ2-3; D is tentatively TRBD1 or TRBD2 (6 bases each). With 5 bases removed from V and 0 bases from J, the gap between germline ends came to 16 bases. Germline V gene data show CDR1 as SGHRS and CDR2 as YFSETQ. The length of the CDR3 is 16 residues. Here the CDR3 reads CASRPRGDESTDTQYF. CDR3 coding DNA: TGCGCCAGCAGACCGAGGGGGGATGAAAGCACAGATACGCAGTATTTT.

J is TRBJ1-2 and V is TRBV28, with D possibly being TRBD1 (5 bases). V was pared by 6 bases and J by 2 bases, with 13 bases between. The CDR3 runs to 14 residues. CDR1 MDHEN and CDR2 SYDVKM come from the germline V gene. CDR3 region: CASRRLTVNYGYTF. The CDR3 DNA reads TGTGCCAGCAGAAGACTGACAGTGAACTATGGCTACACCTTC.

The CDR3 DNA is TGCGCCAGCAGCTCGGGAGACTGGGGCACTGAAGCTTTCTTT. This gives the protein CASSSGDWGTEAFF. The chain has TRBV5-1 and TRBJ1-1, with D hard to call. Germline assignment: CDR1 SGHRS and CDR2 YFSETQ. Trimming took off 3 bases at V and 4 bases at J, with 13 bases between the two ends. This CDR3 region has 14 residues.

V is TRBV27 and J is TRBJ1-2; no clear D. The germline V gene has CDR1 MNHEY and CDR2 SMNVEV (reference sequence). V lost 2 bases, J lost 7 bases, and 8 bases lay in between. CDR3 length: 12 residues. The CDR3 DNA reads TGTGCCAGCAGTTTACGAGGCGTTGGCTACACCTTC. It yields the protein CASSLRGVGYTF.

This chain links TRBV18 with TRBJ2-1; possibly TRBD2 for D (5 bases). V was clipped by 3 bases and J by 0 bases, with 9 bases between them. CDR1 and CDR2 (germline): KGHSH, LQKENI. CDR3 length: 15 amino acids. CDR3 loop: CASSPSGNSYNEQFF. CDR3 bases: TGTGCCAGCTCACCGAGCGGCAACTCCTACAATGAGCAGTTCTTC.

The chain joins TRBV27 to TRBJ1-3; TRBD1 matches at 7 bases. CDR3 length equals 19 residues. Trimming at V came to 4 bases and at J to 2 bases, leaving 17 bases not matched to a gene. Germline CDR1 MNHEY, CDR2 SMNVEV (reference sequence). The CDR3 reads CASSSYSGTVRQAGNTIYF. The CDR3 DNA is TGTGCCAGCAGTTCTTACTCCGGGACAGTCCGCCAAGCTGGAAACACCATATATTTT.

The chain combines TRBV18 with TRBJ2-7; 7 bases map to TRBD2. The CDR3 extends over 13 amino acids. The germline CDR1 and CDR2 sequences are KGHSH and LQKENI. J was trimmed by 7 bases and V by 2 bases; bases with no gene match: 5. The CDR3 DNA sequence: TGTGCCAGCTCACCAGGTAGCGGGCGGGAGCAGTACTTC. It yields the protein CASSPGSGREQYF.

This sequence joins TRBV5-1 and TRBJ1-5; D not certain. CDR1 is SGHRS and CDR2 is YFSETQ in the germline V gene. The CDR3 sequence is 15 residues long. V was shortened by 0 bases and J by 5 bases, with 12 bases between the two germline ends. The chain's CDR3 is CASSLAGVGYQPQHF. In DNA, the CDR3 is TGCGCCAGCAGCTTGGCCGGGGTCGGATATCAGCCCCAGCATTTT.

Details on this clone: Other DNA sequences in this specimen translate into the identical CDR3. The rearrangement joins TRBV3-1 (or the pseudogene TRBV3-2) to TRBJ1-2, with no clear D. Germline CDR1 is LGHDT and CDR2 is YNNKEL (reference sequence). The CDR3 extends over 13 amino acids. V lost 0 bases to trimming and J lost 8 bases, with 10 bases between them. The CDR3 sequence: CASSQEGGGGYTF. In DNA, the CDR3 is TGTGCCAGCAGCCAAGAGGGCGGCGGGGGCTACACCTTC.

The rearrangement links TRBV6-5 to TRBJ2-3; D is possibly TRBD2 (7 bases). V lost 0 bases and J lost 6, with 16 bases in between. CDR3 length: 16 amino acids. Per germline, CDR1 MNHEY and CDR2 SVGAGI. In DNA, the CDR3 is TGTGCCAGCAGTTACTCGAGAGGCAGGGGAGGGGATACGCAGTATTTT. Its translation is CASSYSRGRGGDTQYF.

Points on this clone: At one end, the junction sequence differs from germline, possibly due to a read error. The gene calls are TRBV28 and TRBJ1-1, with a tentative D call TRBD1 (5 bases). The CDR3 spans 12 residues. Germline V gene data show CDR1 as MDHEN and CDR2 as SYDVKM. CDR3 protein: CASSLWGPEAFF. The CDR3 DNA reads TGTGCCAGCAGTCTATGGGGACCTGAAGCTTTCTTT.

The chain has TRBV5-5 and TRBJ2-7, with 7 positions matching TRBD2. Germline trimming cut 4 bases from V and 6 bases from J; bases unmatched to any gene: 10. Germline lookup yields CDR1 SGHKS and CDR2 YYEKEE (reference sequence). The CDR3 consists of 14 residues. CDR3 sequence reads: CASSPRWREFEQYF. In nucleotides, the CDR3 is TGTGCCAGCAGCCCGAGGTGGCGGGAGTTCGAGCAGTACTTC.

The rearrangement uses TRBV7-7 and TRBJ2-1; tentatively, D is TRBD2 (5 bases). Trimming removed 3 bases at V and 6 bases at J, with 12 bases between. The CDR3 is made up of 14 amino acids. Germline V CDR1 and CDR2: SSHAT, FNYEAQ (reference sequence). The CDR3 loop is CASSLGLALNEQFF. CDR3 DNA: TGTGCCAGCAGCTTGGGTCTAGCCCTCAATGAGCAGTTCTTC.